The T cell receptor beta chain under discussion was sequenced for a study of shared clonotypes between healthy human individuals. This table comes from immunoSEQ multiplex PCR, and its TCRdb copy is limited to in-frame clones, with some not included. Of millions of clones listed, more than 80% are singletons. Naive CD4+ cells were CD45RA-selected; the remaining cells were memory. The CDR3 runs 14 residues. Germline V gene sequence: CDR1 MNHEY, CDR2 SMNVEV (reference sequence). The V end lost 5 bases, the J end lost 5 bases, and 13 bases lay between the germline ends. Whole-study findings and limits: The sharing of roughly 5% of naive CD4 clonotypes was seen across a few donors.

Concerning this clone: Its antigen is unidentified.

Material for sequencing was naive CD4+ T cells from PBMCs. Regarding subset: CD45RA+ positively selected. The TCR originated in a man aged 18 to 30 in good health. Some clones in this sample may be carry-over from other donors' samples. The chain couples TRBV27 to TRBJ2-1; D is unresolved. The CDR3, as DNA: TGTGCCAGCAGTCCCGGCCTCGCGCACAATGAGCAGTTCTTC. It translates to CASSPGLAHNEQFF.